The source of this T cell receptor (beta chain) is a study of blood T cell repertoires in COVID-19 (dated by TCRdb to between 2020 and 2021). With respect to the entire study: Samples covering the acute and convalescent phases of COVID-19 were provided by collaborators in the United States, Italy and Spain. Samples came from the ongoing ImmuneRACE study (first 160 participants) plus 1,254 subjects from 6 global collaborators. The prospective study material was composed of cDNA or gDNA derived from T cells, B-cell-depleted T cells, or PBMCs. Deeply sampled blood TCRbeta repertoires from subjects exposed to, actively infected with, or recovered from COVID-19 were included in the dataset. Sample metadata almost always included a de-identified subject ID, COVID-19 status, age in years and sex. A freely available public database, intended as a resource for researchers studying the immune response to SARS-CoV-2, is where the repertoires were released. HLA class I and class II types, where available, came from metadata supplied by the sample provider rather than from assay-based typing. Study-level results and caveats: Clinical and demographic metadata were provided uncurated, with the amount varying by source and participant.

One collaborating source in Seattle enrolled patients during active infection and followed them longitudinally through the course of disease. Collaborating institutions collected whole blood in K2EDTA tubes following their own protocols. For TCRbeta analysis, collaborator samples were shipped as frozen whole blood, as isolated PBMCs, or as DNA extracted from either sample type. TCRbeta CDR3 regions were amplified from genomic DNA using the immunoSEQ Assay, a bias-controlled multiplex PCR. The authors' pipeline ran thus. Nucleated cell counts per sample were estimated from amplification of reference gene primers within the assay. Sequence reads were collapsed and filtered to measure the absolute abundance of every unique TCRbeta CDR3 rearrangement. Productive Simpson clonality was computed per sample as the square root of Simpson's diversity index over productive rearrangements. TCRdb took this table from immuneACCESS and kept in-frame rearrangements with V and J called. Such tables lack part of the clones; where checked against another copy, unresolved V genes explain under half of the gap, and the rest is unexplained. Clone size and V and J calls were adopted from that table, with D and trimming inferred from the DNA. In all, the sample holds approximately 480,000 clones, and roughly nine tenths of those were seen once. The top ten hold about 1% of the sample.

V loses 6 bases at its end and J loses 8 bases; junction bases beyond the gene matches: 9. From cysteine to phenylalanine, the CDR3 is 14 amino acids long. Kept here is only the CDR3 DNA, which spans 42 bases and is read in frame from base 1. CDR1 and CDR2, per the germline V gene, are SQVTM and ANQGSEA. A note on this clone: No antigen is known for it. Base qualities are not at hand, and no much larger clone is one base apart.

The sequenced material came from peripheral blood. This clonotype was obtained from a man younger than 35 with COVID-19, enrolled during active disease. The chain is made from TRBV29-1 and TRBJ2-2, with 10 central nucleotides matching TRBD1. The nucleotide sequence reads TGCAGCGTATCCGGGACAGGGGCCGGAGGGGAGCTGTTTTTT. The translation is CSVSGTGAGGELFF.